A selection of T cell receptor beta chains follows, all from one sample in a study of blood T cells in healthy people across ages. TCRdb reprocessed the 5' RACE reads via MiXCR and lists one record per CDR3 protein. The data show about 670,000 distinct CDR3 sequences, roughly two fifths seen once. Sample: blood. The source of these receptors is an elderly man in good health. Both conserved end residues are part of each CDR3. Fields, in order: D gene, J gene, clone size, V gene, CDR3 DNA, CDR3 protein. D genes are given only for firm matches. Clone size is shown for a subset of rows, as once, few, many or a class of expanded clone.

D gene: TRBD1; J gene: TRBJ1-5; clone size: few; V gene: TRBV10-2; CDR3 DNA: TGCGCCAGCGGGACAGGGGGCCGGCAGCCCCAGCATTTT; CDR3 protein: CASGTGGRQPQHF
D gene: NA; J gene: TRBJ2-7; clone size: few; V gene: TRBV5-1; CDR3 DNA: TGCGCCAGCAGACCTTTCCTTAGCTCCTACGAGCAGTACTTC; CDR3 protein: CASRPFLSSYEQYF
D gene: NA; J gene: TRBJ2-4; clone size: NA; V gene: TRBV9; CDR3 DNA: TGTGCCAGTAAGGACAGCGGCAAAAACATTCAGTACTTC; CDR3 protein: CASKDSGKNIQYF
D gene: NA; J gene: TRBJ1-6; clone size: NA; V gene: TRBV28; CDR3 DNA: TGTGCCAGCAGTCTGATTAACATTAGGGGTTCACCCCTCCACTTT; CDR3 protein: CASSLINIRGSPLHF
D gene: NA; J gene: TRBJ1-1; clone size: NA; V gene: TRBV7-2; CDR3 DNA: TGTGCCAGCAGCTTAGGGATGGCCCGATCGGACACTGAAGCTTTCTTT; CDR3 protein: CASSLGMARSDTEAFF
D gene: TRBD1; J gene: TRBJ1-5; clone size: NA; V gene: TRBV7-9; CDR3 DNA: TGTGCCAGCAGCTTCGTCTCGGGACAGGGGAGCAATCAGCCCCAGCATTTT; CDR3 protein: CASSFVSGQGSNQPQHF
D gene: TRBD1; J gene: TRBJ2-1; clone size: NA; V gene: TRBV3-1; CDR3 DNA: TGTGCCAGCAGCCAAGTCGGGACAGGGTCGTACAATGAGCAGTTCTTC; CDR3 protein: CASSQVGTGSYNEQFF
D gene: NA; J gene: TRBJ2-5; clone size: NA; V gene: TRBV7-8; CDR3 DNA: TGTGCCAGCAGCTTAGTGACCGGTCCAGGGTCCCAGTACTTC; CDR3 protein: CASSLVTGPGSQYF
D gene: TRBD2; J gene: TRBJ2-3; clone size: NA; V gene: TRBV9; CDR3 DNA: TGTGCCAGCAGCGTAGCTTCCCAGCGGGGGGCAGATACGCAGTATTTT; CDR3 protein: CASSVASQRGADTQYF
D gene: TRBD2; J gene: TRBJ2-7; clone size: NA; V gene: TRBV4-1; CDR3 DNA: TGCGCCAGCAGCCCAGGACTAGCGGGGTCAGAAGAGCAGTACTTC; CDR3 protein: CASSPGLAGSEEQYF
D gene: NA; J gene: TRBJ2-6; clone size: NA; V gene: TRBV5-1; CDR3 DNA: TGCGCCAGCGCGACCGGGGCTGGGGCCAACGTCCTGACTTTC; CDR3 protein: CASATGAGANVLTF
D gene: TRBD1; J gene: TRBJ2-1; clone size: few; V gene: TRBV27; CDR3 DNA: TGTGCCAGCAGTTCCGACAGGGGGGGAGGTCTTACTATCAATGAGCAGTTCTTC; CDR3 protein: CASSSDRGGGLTINEQFF
D gene: NA; J gene: TRBJ2-1; clone size: NA; V gene: TRBV6-5; CDR3 DNA: TGTGCCAGCAGTTACTCCGGTCGTGGCGGACCCTACGAGCAGTTCTTC; CDR3 protein: CASSYSGRGGPYEQFF
D gene: TRBD1; J gene: TRBJ2-5; clone size: few; V gene: TRBV18; CDR3 DNA: TGTGCCAGCGGACAGGGAAAAGAGACCCAGTACTTC; CDR3 protein: CASGQGKETQYF
D gene: TRBD1; J gene: TRBJ2-7; clone size: once; V gene: TRBV20-1; CDR3 DNA: TGCAGTGCTACCAGGACAGGATCCTACGAGCAGTACTTC; CDR3 protein: CSATRTGSYEQYF
D gene: NA; J gene: TRBJ2-6; clone size: few; V gene: TRBV5-6; CDR3 DNA: TGTGCCAGCAGCTTTACAGGGACTGGGGCCAACGTCCTGACTTTC; CDR3 protein: CASSFTGTGANVLTF
D gene: NA; J gene: TRBJ2-3; clone size: NA; V gene: TRBV28; CDR3 DNA: TGTGCCAGCAGACCCACTCAAGCGGGCCGGGATACGCAGTATTTT; CDR3 protein: CASRPTQAGRDTQYF
D gene: TRBD2; J gene: TRBJ2-3; clone size: NA; V gene: TRBV20-1; CDR3 DNA: TGCAGTGCTGATAGCGGGAGAGGAACAGATACGCAGTATTTT; CDR3 protein: CSADSGRGTDTQYF
D gene: TRBD2; J gene: TRBJ2-3; clone size: many; V gene: TRBV29-1; CDR3 DNA: TGCAGCGCCAGAGGTGGCGGGAGGGATACGCAGTATTTT; CDR3 protein: CSARGGGRDTQYF
D gene: TRBD1; J gene: TRBJ2-1; clone size: NA; V gene: TRBV19; CDR3 DNA: TGTGCCAGTAGGTCTACGACAGGGTCGAGTGAGCAGTTCTTC; CDR3 protein: CASRSTTGSSEQFF
D gene: TRBD2; J gene: TRBJ2-3; clone size: many; V gene: TRBV7-2; CDR3 DNA: TGTGCCAGCAGCTTTCGCTACCCACCCGGGGGGGGATCCTACGGGGCGCAGTATTTT; CDR3 protein: CASSFRYPPGGGSYGAQYF
D gene: NA; J gene: TRBJ1-2; clone size: NA; V gene: TRBV12-3/TRBV12-4; CDR3 DNA: TGTGCCAGCAGGATGTCAGGGGATCGGGGCTACACCTTC; CDR3 protein: CASRMSGDRGYTF
D gene: NA; J gene: TRBJ2-5; clone size: few; V gene: TRBV7-9; CDR3 DNA: TGTGCCAGCAGCGAACGGACTTTGGGAGAGACCCAGTACTTC; CDR3 protein: CASSERTLGETQYF
D gene: NA; J gene: TRBJ2-2; clone size: NA; V gene: TRBV12-3/TRBV12-4; CDR3 DNA: TGTGCCAGCACCTTACGGGGGGCAGCCGGGGAGCTGTTTTTT; CDR3 protein: CASTLRGAAGELFF
D gene: NA; J gene: TRBJ2-5; clone size: few; V gene: TRBV6-2/TRBV6-3; CDR3 DNA: TGTGCCAGCAACTCCATCAGCGGCGGTCAGACCCAGTACTTC; CDR3 protein: CASNSISGGQTQYF
D gene: TRBD1; J gene: TRBJ2-7; clone size: NA; V gene: TRBV10-3; CDR3 DNA: TGTGCCATCAGTGGGGGGACAGGGAGGGAAGAGCAGTACTTC; CDR3 protein: CAISGGTGREEQYF
D gene: TRBD1; J gene: TRBJ2-5; clone size: NA; V gene: TRBV4-1; CDR3 DNA: TGCGCCAGCAGCCAAGGCCGACAGGGGGCCGTCGAGACCCAGTACTTC; CDR3 protein: CASSQGRQGAVETQYF
D gene: NA; J gene: TRBJ2-7; clone size: many; V gene: TRBV28; CDR3 DNA: TGTGCCAGCAGTTCTCCGGGACCGCCGTACGAGCAGTACTTC; CDR3 protein: CASSSPGPPYEQYF
D gene: NA; J gene: TRBJ2-6; clone size: NA; V gene: TRBV20-1; CDR3 DNA: TGCAGTGCTAGAGATGGGGCTTTTGGGGCCAACGTCCTGACTTTC; CDR3 protein: CSARDGAFGANVLTF
D gene: NA; J gene: TRBJ2-5; clone size: few; V gene: TRBV9; CDR3 DNA: TGTGCCAGCAGCGGTGGGACGCCGCAAGAGACCCAGTACTTC; CDR3 protein: CASSGGTPQETQYF
D gene: TRBD2; J gene: TRBJ2-1; clone size: NA; V gene: TRBV6-6; CDR3 DNA: TGTGCCAGCAAGGTCTGGAGAACGGGAGGTCAGGGTGAGCAGTTCTTC; CDR3 protein: CASKVWRTGGQGEQFF